Below are 16 T cell receptor beta chains sequenced from a single sample in a study of blood T cell repertoires in COVID-19. Here immunoSEQ multiplex PCR was the method, and the copy in TCRdb shows in-frame clones only, minus some. The sample includes some 310,000 clones, 85% to 90% of them seen just once. The source material was peripheral blood. All receptors derive from a woman in her forties with COVID-19, enrolled during active disease.

The V call is TRBV18, the J call TRBJ1-4; D call uncertain. Germline V gene data show CDR1 as KGHSH and CDR2 as LQKENI. Between the trimmed V and J ends, which lost 1 base and 0 bases, there was a span of 12 bases. The length of the CDR3 is 17 residues. CDR3 sequence (DNA): TGTGCCAGCTCACCACGAGGCCACCTTGCAACTAATGAAAAACTGTTTTTT. Translating gives CASSPRGHLATNEKLFF.

This rearrangement joins TRBV7-2 to TRBJ1-2; D remains unclear. V lost 1 base, J lost 3 bases, and 6 bases lay in between. Germline CDR1 and CDR2: SGHTA and FQGNSA. The CDR3 length is 13 residues. CDR3 nucleotides: TGTGCCAGCAGCTTAGACAGTCACTATGGCTACACCTTC. Protein: CASSLDSHYGYTF.

The V call is TRBV27, the J call TRBJ2-7, with TRBD2 matching over 15 bases. Germline CDR1 is MNHEY and CDR2 is SMNVEV (reference sequence). The CDR3 runs to 14 residues. V lost 5 bases, J lost 6 bases, and 2 bases stayed unmatched. The CDR3 coding sequence is TGTGCCAGCAGTGGACTAGCGGGGGGGCTCGAGCAGTACTTC. Translated, it gives CASSGLAGGLEQYF.

The V gene is TRBV5-1, the J gene TRBJ1-5, with D uncertain. The germline V gene has CDR1 SGHRS and CDR2 YFSETQ. The V end was cut by 4 bases, the J end by 2 bases, with 16 bases between. CDR3 length: 16 residues. This CDR3 is CASSPGIIGGNQPQHF. The DNA for the CDR3 is TGCGCCAGCAGCCCGGGGATAATAGGTGGCAATCAGCCCCAGCATTTT.

This clone was recorded once. The rearrangement uses TRBV2 and TRBJ2-5; a possible D gene is TRBD2 (5 bases). Trimming pared 4 bases from V and 5 bases from J, leaving 8 bases between. The CDR3 contains 12 residues. In germline, CDR1 is SNHLY, CDR2 FYNNEI. CDR3 DNA: TGTGCCAGCAGTGGCCGAGGGGAGACCCAGTACTTC. Residues: CASSGRGETQYF.

The J gene is TRBJ2-3, the V gene TRBV3-1 (or the pseudogene TRBV3-2); 8 nucleotides agree with TRBD2. The CDR3 runs 15 residues. CDR1 LGHDT and CDR2 YNNKEL come from the germline V gene (reference sequence). With 1 base clipped from V and 4 bases from J, the junction kept 4 bases outside the gene matches. The CDR3 spells CASSQGAGVADTQYF. CDR3 coding DNA: TGTGCCAGCAGCCAAGGAGCGGGAGTGGCAGATACGCAGTATTTT.

The V gene is TRBV19, the J gene TRBJ1-2; D not resolved. The CDR3 runs 13 residues. From germline, CDR1 is LNHDA and CDR2 SQIVND (reference sequence). Trimming took off 6 bases at V and 4 bases at J, with 12 bases between the two ends. In nucleotides, the CDR3 is TGTGCCAGTAGCATGATGCGGGGCTATGGCTACACCTTC. Translation gives CASSMMRGYGYTF.

The chain has TRBV7-9 and TRBJ2-7; tentative D call: TRBD1 (6 bases). Germline CDR1 SEHNR, CDR2 FQNEAQ (reference sequence). The CDR3 is made up of 14 amino acids. The V and J ends lost 3 bases and 2 bases respectively, with 11 bases between them. The CDR3 loop is CASSLGTGPYEQYF. CDR3 DNA: TGTGCCAGCAGCTTGGGAACAGGGCCCTACGAGCAGTACTTC.

The genes are TRBV7-2 and TRBJ1-1; possibly TRBD1 for D (6 bases). This CDR3 is 15 amino acids long. V gave up 2 bases and J gave up 8 bases, with 18 bases separating them. Germline CDR1 and CDR2: SGHTA and FQGNSA. This CDR3 is CASSLSGGAAFEAFF. The DNA for the CDR3 is TGTGCCAGCAGCTTATCGGGGGGCGCGGCGTTCGAAGCTTTCTTT. The full variable domain, in which reference TRBV7-2 and TRBJ1-1 provide the parts outside the CDR3, is GAGVSQSPSNKVTEKGKDVELRCDPISGHTALYWYRQSLGQGLEFLIYFQGNSAPDKSGLPSDRFSAERTGGSVSTLTIQRTQQEDSAVYLCASSLSGGAAFEAFFGQGTRLTVV.

This chain links TRBV4-1 with TRBJ2-6; TRBD1 might be the D (5 bases). Trimming cost V 9 bases and J 1 base, with 13 bases left between them. Germline CDR1 MGHRA, CDR2 YSYEKL. The CDR3 loop spans 15 amino acids. CDR3 sequence reads: CARGQAYSGANVLTF. The CDR3 DNA sequence: TGCGCCAGGGGGCAGGCTTATTCTGGGGCCAACGTCCTGACTTTC.

The J gene is TRBJ2-7, the V gene TRBV7-2, with D possibly being TRBD2 (5 bases). CDR3 length: 15 residues. V shed 5 bases and J shed 6 bases, with 20 bases lying between them. CDR1 is SGHTA and CDR2 is FQGNSA in the germline V gene. Here the CDR3 reads CASSPSPRTEGEQYF. The CDR3 nucleotides read TGTGCCAGCAGCCCGAGTCCCAGAACCGAGGGCGAGCAGTACTTC.

The gene calls are TRBV28 and TRBJ1-3; 9 bases agree with TRBD1. With 5 bases clipped from V and 0 bases from J, the junction kept 2 bases outside the gene matches. The CDR3 covers 15 residues. CDR1 is MDHEN, CDR2 SYDVKM, per germline. CDR3 residues: CASSPGQGSGNTIYF. The CDR3 DNA is TGTGCCAGCAGTCCGGGACAGGGCTCTGGAAACACCATATATTTT.

The gene calls are TRBV30 and TRBJ1-3; D is ambiguous. The length of the CDR3 is 15 residues. From germline, CDR1 is GTSNPN and CDR2 SVGIG (reference sequence). V shed 0 bases and J shed 2 bases, with 11 bases lying between them. CDR3 loop: CAWSVSGKAGNTIYF. The DNA for the CDR3 is TGTGCCTGGAGTGTATCCGGGAAAGCTGGAAACACCATATATTTT.

The chain carries TRBV10-3 and TRBJ1-2; 8 bases are shared with TRBD1. With V trimmed by 6 bases and J by 6 bases, 6 bases remained unmatched. Germline loops: CDR1 ENHRY, CDR2 SYGVKD. CDR3 length: 13 residues. The CDR3 DNA follows: TGTGCCATCAGCATACTGACAGGGGATGGCTACACCTTC. This codes for CAISILTGDGYTF.

About this clone itself: Relative to the germline gene, one junction end is altered; a read error may explain this. The gene calls are TRBV7-7 and TRBJ2-3, with 8 bases identical to TRBD2. The CDR3 extends over 13 amino acids. Germline V gene lookup returns CDR1 SSHAT and CDR2 FNYEAQ (reference sequence). The DNA for the CDR3 is TGTGCTAGCAGCCCATCGGGGGGGGATACGCAGTATTTT. It is translated as CASSPSGGDTQYF.

This clone was found once. J is TRBJ1-2 and V is TRBV5-4, with 9 bases fitting TRBD1. The CDR3 extends over 15 amino acids. Trimming removed 4 bases from V and 6 bases from J; junction bases left unmatched: 10. The germline V gene has CDR1 SGHNT and CDR2 YYREEE (reference sequence). CDR3 DNA: TGTGCCAGCAGCGCTCCGGGACAGGGAAACCATGGCTACACCTTC. Its translation: CASSAPGQGNHGYTF.